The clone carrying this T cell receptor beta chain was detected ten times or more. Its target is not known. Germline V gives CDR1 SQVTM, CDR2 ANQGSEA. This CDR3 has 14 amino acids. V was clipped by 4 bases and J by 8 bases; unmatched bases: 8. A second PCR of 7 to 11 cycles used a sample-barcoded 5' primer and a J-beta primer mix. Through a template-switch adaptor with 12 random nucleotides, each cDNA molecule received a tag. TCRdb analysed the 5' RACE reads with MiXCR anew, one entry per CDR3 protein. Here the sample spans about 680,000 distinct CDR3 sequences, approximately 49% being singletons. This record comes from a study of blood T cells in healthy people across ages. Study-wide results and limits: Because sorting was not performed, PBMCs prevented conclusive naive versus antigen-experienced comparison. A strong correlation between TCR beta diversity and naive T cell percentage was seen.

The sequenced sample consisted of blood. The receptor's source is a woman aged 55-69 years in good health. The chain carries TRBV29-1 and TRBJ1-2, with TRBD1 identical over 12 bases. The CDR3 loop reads CSVVPGQGAGGYTF. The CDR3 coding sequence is TGCAGCGTTGTCCCGGGACAGGGGGCGGGAGGCTACACCTTC.